This T cell receptor beta chain was identified in a study of graft-versus-host responses after intestinal transplantation. Details on this clone: The antigen is undetermined.

Assay used: immunoSEQ multiplex PCR; TCRdb lists only in-frame clones, some missing. The sample shows approximately 130,000 clones, 90% to 95% of them seen only once. CDR1 is MGHRA, CDR2 YSYEKL, per germline. This CDR3 is 18 amino acids long. The V and J ends lost 3 bases and 0 bases respectively, with 18 bases between them. This clonotype originated in a human donor who received an intestinal transplant. This rearrangement joins TRBV4-1 to TRBJ2-1, with a tentative D call TRBD2 (8 bases). The sequencing used unstimulated CD4+ T cells sorted from spleen or lymph node cells, collected before intestinal transplant. The CDR3 region has the DNA TGCGCCAGCAGCCAGCAGGGGGGCGGGGGGAGCTCCTACAATGAGCAGTTCTTC. This codes for CASSQQGGGGSSYNEQFF.